Here is one T cell receptor (beta chain) with its context. The source of the sample is a study of CD8 T cells in Susac syndrome. Random-hexamer reverse transcription was applied to about 0.45 to 1 ug RNA. The method of amplification for TCR beta CDR3 was immunoSEQ multiplex PCR, covering 54 Vbeta and 13 Jbeta. A single record per CDR3 protein comes from TCRdb applying MiXCR to the immunoSEQ multiplex PCR reads. The table records around 180,000 distinct CDR3 sequences, 94% of them present only once. The clonotype was recovered from a human donor with Susac syndrome. Sequenced material: CD4+ T cells from PBMCs.

CDR3 nucleotides: TGCGCCAGCAGCTCCCCGGACGGGAGTAACACTGAAGCTTTCTTT. It codes for CASSSPDGSNTEAFF. V usage is TRBV5-1 and J usage is TRBJ1-1; D unresolved. V lost 3 bases to trimming and J lost 2 bases, with 14 bases between them. This CDR3 region has 15 residues. Germline V gene lookup returns CDR1 SGHRS and CDR2 YFSETQ.